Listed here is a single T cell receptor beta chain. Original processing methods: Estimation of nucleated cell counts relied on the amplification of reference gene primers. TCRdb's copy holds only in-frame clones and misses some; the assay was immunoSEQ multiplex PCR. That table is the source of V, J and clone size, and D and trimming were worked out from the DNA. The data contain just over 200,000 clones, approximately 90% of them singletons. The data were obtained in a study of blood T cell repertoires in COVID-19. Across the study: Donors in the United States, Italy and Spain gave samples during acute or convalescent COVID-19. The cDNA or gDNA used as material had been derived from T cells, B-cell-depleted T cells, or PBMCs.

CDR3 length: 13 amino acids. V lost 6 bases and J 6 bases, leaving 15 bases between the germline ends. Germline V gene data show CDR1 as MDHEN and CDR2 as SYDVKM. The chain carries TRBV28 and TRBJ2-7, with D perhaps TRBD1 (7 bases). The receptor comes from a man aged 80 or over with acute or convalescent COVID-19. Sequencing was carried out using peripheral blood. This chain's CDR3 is CASRKTGRSEQYF. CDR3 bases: TGTGCCAGCAGAAAGACAGGGAGGAGCGAGCAGTACTTC.